The source of this T cell receptor beta chain is a study of neurological immune-mediated disorders. General study results and limits: There were no CDR3 amino acid sequences shared by expanded clones across subjects, a result suggesting private repertoires in all groups.

Each CDR3 protein gets one entry after TCRdb re-called the 5' RACE reads with MiXCR. The data show approximately 44,000 distinct CDR3 sequences, around 5.3% seen once. Unmatched junction bases numbered 7, after V lost 6 bases and J lost 0 bases. The CDR3 consists of 16 residues. Per germline, CDR1 DFQATT and CDR2 SNEGSKA (reference sequence). This clonotype occurred many times. Its specificity is unknown. The chain carries TRBV20-1 and TRBJ2-3; 12 bases align to TRBD2. This receptor was identified in a woman between 18 and 29 years old with multiple sclerosis. Input material: CD4+ T cells from blood. DNA of the CDR3: TGCAGTGCGCCCGGGACTAGCGGGTATAGCACAGATACGCAGTATTTT. It is translated as CSAPGTSGYSTDTQYF.